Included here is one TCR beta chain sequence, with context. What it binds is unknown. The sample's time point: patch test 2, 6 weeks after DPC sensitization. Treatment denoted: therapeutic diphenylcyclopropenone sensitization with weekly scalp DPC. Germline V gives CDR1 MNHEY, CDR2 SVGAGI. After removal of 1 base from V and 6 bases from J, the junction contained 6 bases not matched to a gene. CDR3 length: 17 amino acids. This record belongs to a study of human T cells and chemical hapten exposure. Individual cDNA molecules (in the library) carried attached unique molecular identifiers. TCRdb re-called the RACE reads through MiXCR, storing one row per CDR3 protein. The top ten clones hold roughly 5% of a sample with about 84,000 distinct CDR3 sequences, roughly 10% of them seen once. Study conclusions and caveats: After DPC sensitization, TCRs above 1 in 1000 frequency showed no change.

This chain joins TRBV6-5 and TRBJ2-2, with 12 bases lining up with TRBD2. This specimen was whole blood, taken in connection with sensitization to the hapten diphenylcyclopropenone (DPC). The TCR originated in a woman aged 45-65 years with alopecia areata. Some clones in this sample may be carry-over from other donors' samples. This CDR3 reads CASSYLGLAGGPGELFF. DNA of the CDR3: TGTGCCAGCAGTTACTTAGGTCTAGCGGGAGGGCCCGGGGAGCTGTTTTTT.